The 3 T cell receptor beta chains in this list originate from one sample, sequenced in a study of T cell responses to AZD1222 COVID-19 vaccine (dated by TCRdb to about 2021). Receptors were amplified or captured by the immunoSEQ multiplex PCR assay. The immuneACCESS repertoire file appears here via TCRdb, limited to in-frame rearrangements. These files lack a portion of the clones; in checked studies, under half of the deficit traces to unresolved V genes, and the cause of the others is not known. The sample table lists 99,000 or so clones, more than 75% of them with a count of one. Roughly 9.2% of the sample belongs to the ten largest clones. The time point label on this specimen signifies: baseline before first vaccination. The sequencing used peripheral blood, collected on day 0 of AZD1222 vaccination. These receptors all come from an adult in good health.

The J gene is TRBJ1-6, the V gene TRBV27; D is unresolved. The V end was cut by 2 bases, the J end by 0 bases, with 17 bases between. Germline V gene sequence: CDR1 MNHEY, CDR2 SMNVEV (reference sequence). The CDR3 length is 19 residues. The CDR3 is CASSLAGPIMSSYNSPLHF. The CDR3 region has the DNA TGTGCCAGCAGTTTAGCAGGCCCGATCATGAGCTCCTATAATTCACCCCTCCACTTT.

The chain employs TRBV5-5 and TRBJ2-7; a weak D match, TRBD2 (6 bases). Deletions cut 0 bases from V and 3 bases from J, with 13 bases between. The germline V gene has CDR1 SGHKS and CDR2 YYEKEE (reference sequence). There are 15 residues in the CDR3. CDR3 DNA sequence: TGTGCCAGCAGCTTGGGGTCTAGCGCAGGCTACGAGCAGTACTTC. This gives the protein CASSLGSSAGYEQYF.

The chain links TRBV5-1 to TRBJ1-1; D is unresolved. V shed 4 bases and J shed 3 bases, with 13 bases lying between them. CDR1 is SGHRS, CDR2 YFSETQ, per germline. This CDR3 has 14 residues. Written as DNA, the CDR3 is TGCGCCAGCAGCCCGACGAGTATACACACTGAAGCTTTCTTT. Its protein product is CASSPTSIHTEAFF.